This T cell receptor (beta chain) was documented in a study of T cells after posttransplantation cyclophosphamide. General study results and limits: Later post-transplant blood repertoires were often dominated by donor CD8+ memory clones. TRB overlap between skin or GI tissue T cells and blood was limited. Recipient CMV seropositivity and CMV reactivation strongly tracked TRB clonality.

A marrow graft followed busulfan-fludarabine conditioning, with cyclophosphamide on days +3 and +4. As for this clone: The antigen remains unidentified.

Here immunoSEQ multiplex PCR was the method, and the copy in TCRdb shows in-frame clones only, minus some. This sample carries about 36,000 clones, about 77% of them seen once, and the ten largest clones take 7.5% to 10%. The CDR3 has 13 residues. Trimming cost V 2 bases and J 6 bases, with 11 bases left between them. In germline, CDR1 is WNHNN, CDR2 SYGVQD (reference sequence). This TCR was sampled from a female patient in her forties or fifties who received an allogeneic stem cell transplant from a related donor, was CMV-positive, and had no GVHD. A share of the T cells may be of graft donor origin. The rearrangement joins TRBV10-1 to TRBJ2-7, with D uncertain. The source material was CD4+ T cells sorted from blood, sampled roughly 250 weeks after a stem cell transplant with posttransplant cyclophosphamide. For the CDR3, the DNA is TGCGCCAGCAGTGAGACCCTTAGCAGCGAGCAGTACTTC. Encoded protein: CASSETLSSEQYF.